This T cell receptor (beta chain) was observed in a study of blood T cells in healthy people across ages. Next came a second PCR, run for about 6 to 12 cycles, which used a sample-barcoded 5' primer along with a J-beta primer mix. One entry per CDR3 protein, called by TCRdb with MiXCR from the 5' RACE reads. The top ten clones hold more than 2% of a sample with 2 million or so distinct CDR3 sequences, around half of them seen once. Every donor gave 7.5 to 10 milliliters of peripheral blood. At least 6 million PBMCs were isolated per sample. The CDR3 loop spans 14 amino acids. Germline V CDR1 and CDR2: SGHDT, YYEEEE.

The clonotype comes from a woman aged 40-49 years in good health. The sequencing sample was made of blood. V and J are TRBV5-6 and TRBJ2-1; either TRBD1 or TRBD2 may supply D (5 bases each). The closer fit of TRBJ2-7 to the DNA end suggests the J call may be wrong. The CDR3 loop reads CASTPGPAYNEQYF. The CDR3 bases are TGTGCCAGCACCCCGGGACCAGCCTACAATGAGCAGTACTTC.